This TCR beta chain came from a study of identical twins. This clonotype has only a few counts. TCRdb reprocessed the 5' RACE reads via MiXCR and lists one record per CDR3 protein. There are 500,000 to 700,000 distinct CDR3 sequences in the sample; around 7.5% occur only once, and 1.6% lies in the top ten. The ends lost 0 bases at V and 1 base at J; junction bases unmatched: 2. This CDR3 region has 15 residues. Germline CDR1 and CDR2: SQVTM and ANQGSEA. The data also belong to a second study, concerning yellow fever vaccine responses in identical twins.

The V gene is TRBV29-1, the J gene TRBJ2-7; 11 bases fit TRBD2. Sequenced sample: PBMCs. The clonotype was recovered from a woman between 18 and 30 years old in good health. The CDR3 loop is CSVEETSGASYEQYF. Here the CDR3 DNA reads TGCAGCGTTGAAGAGACTAGCGGGGCGTCCTACGAGCAGTACTTC.